These 17 T cell receptor beta chains originate from one sample sequenced in a study of OX40 agonist ivuxolimab in advanced cancers. The protocol was immunoSEQ multiplex PCR, while the TCRdb copy is restricted to in-frame clones and leaves out a portion. The top ten clones hold about 0.69% of a sample with 57,000 or so clones, over 80% of them seen once. The specimen comprised CD4+ or CD8+ T cells sorted from blood, sampled in a trial of the OX40 agonist ivuxolimab. The source of these receptors is an adult with an advanced solid tumor such as melanoma, head and neck, liver or kidney cancer.

The chain recombines TRBV19 with TRBJ1-1; no reliable D call. V lost 3 bases to trimming and J lost 0 bases, with 8 bases between them. CDR1 and CDR2 (germline): LNHDA, SQIVND (reference sequence). The CDR3 runs 14 residues. The CDR3 DNA sequence: TGTGCCAGTAGTATGGGAACAGTGAACACTGAAGCTTTCTTT. Its translation: CASSMGTVNTEAFF. The full variable domain, completed using reference TRBV19 and TRBJ1-1, is DGGITQSPKYLFRKEGQNVTLSCEQNLNHDAMYWYRQDPGQGLRLIYYSQIVNDFQKGDIAEGYSVSREKKESFPLTVTSAQKNPTAFYLCASSMGTVNTEAFFGQGTRLTVV.

In DNA, the CDR3 is TGTGCCAGCAGCTTGGGACCGGGGATCTTCAATGAGCAGTTCTTC. Its protein is CASSLGPGIFNEQFF. V is TRBV5-5 and J is TRBJ2-1; tentative D call: TRBD2 (5 bases). This CDR3 region has 15 residues. Between the trimmed V and J ends, which lost 0 bases and 6 bases, there was a span of 13 bases. CDR1 is SGHKS, CDR2 YYEKEE, per germline (reference sequence).

V is TRBV7-8 and J is TRBJ1-3; no firm D call. Trimming cost V 1 base and J 16 bases, with 20 bases left between them. CDR1 and CDR2 (germline): SGHVS, FQNEAQ. The CDR3 is 14 residues long. Here the CDR3 DNA reads TGTGCCAGCAGCTTAGATTTTGACCGGCAGTGGAGGTATTTT. Translation: CASSLDFDRQWRYF.

The rearrangement uses TRBV6-1 and TRBJ1-3; TRBD1 might be the D (5 bases). Trimming removed 5 bases from V and 0 bases from J, with 11 bases in between. Per the germline V gene, CDR1 is MNHNS and CDR2 is SASEGT. The CDR3 runs 15 residues. This chain's CDR3 is CASSRDSSSGNTIYF. The CDR3 DNA follows: TGTGCCAGCAGTAGAGACAGCTCCTCTGGAAACACCATATATTTT.

The chain uses TRBV30 and TRBJ1-2; D gene unclear. This CDR3 is built from 14 residues. The V gene lost 0 bases and the J gene lost 4 bases, with 12 bases spanning the gap. Germline V gene sequence: CDR1 GTSNPN, CDR2 SVGIG (reference sequence). Written as DNA, the CDR3 is TGTGCCTGGAGTGTGGCAGGCAATCCCTATGGCTACACCTTC. This encodes CAWSVAGNPYGYTF.

This chain joins TRBV6-5 and TRBJ1-2; the D gene is possibly TRBD1 (5 bases). With 4 bases removed from V and 4 bases from J, the gap between germline ends came to 16 bases. CDR1 and CDR2 (germline): MNHEY, SVGAGI. The CDR3 is made up of 15 amino acids. CDR3 DNA sequence: TGTGCCAGCAGTTCCACGGGGGGGTTGGGCTATGGCTACACCTTC. It specifies CASSSTGGLGYGYTF.

The rearrangement joins TRBV5-1 to TRBJ2-5, with TRBD2 as a possible D gene (5 bases). CDR1 is SGHRS, CDR2 YFSETQ, per germline. This CDR3 has 13 residues. Deletions cut 4 bases from V and 1 base from J, with 8 bases between. CDR3 region: CASSGELQETQYF. CDR3 DNA sequence: TGCGCCAGCAGCGGGGAGCTCCAAGAGACCCAGTACTTC.

The genes are TRBV4-3 and TRBJ2-5; 9 bases match TRBD2. This CDR3 has 16 amino acids. Germline lookup yields CDR1 LGHNA and CDR2 YSLEER. V shed 1 base, J shed 3 bases, and the junction held 6 bases outside the gene matches. The CDR3 sequence: CASSQGWRGGEETQYF. DNA of the CDR3: TGCGCCAGCAGCCAAGGATGGCGGGGGGGTGAAGAGACCCAGTACTTC.

The chain links TRBV11-2 to TRBJ2-7, with a tentative D call TRBD1 (6 bases). CDR3 length equals 15 residues. V was clipped by 5 bases and J by 3 bases, with 17 bases between them. From germline, CDR1 is SGHAT and CDR2 FQNNGV. The CDR3: CASSRTGTLNYEQYF. Here the CDR3 DNA reads TGTGCCAGCAGCCGCACCGGGACATTAAACTACGAGCAGTACTTC.

This clone has only a few counts. This sequence joins TRBV30 and TRBJ1-3; 8 bases map to TRBD1. From germline, CDR1 is GTSNPN and CDR2 SVGIG (reference sequence). The J segment lost 4 bases and the V segment lost 6 bases, leaving 5 bases of the junction unmatched. This CDR3 region has 13 residues. The CDR3 reads CACLDRVGNTIYF. The CDR3, as DNA: TGTGCCTGCCTGGACAGGGTCGGAAACACCATATATTTT.

This rearrangement joins TRBV2 to TRBJ2-3, with 13 positions matching TRBD2. The CDR3 has 16 residues. The germline V gene has CDR1 SNHLY and CDR2 FYNNEI. With V trimmed by 8 bases and J by 3 bases, 8 bases remained unmatched. This CDR3 is CASSFQTSGRTDTQYF. The CDR3 DNA follows: TGTGCCAGCTCCTTTCAGACTAGCGGGAGGACAGATACGCAGTATTTT.

V and J are TRBV10-3 and TRBJ2-3; D perhaps matches TRBD1 (6 bases). Germline V gene lookup returns CDR1 ENHRY and CDR2 SYGVKD. This CDR3 comprises 13 residues. Trimming stripped 9 bases from V and 1 base from J, with 11 bases between. CDR3 residues: CAMRGIGTDTQYF. For the CDR3, the DNA is TGTGCCATGAGGGGGATCGGCACAGATACGCAGTATTTT.

In its sample, this clone is medium-sized. At the DNA level, this CDR3 is encoded by other sequences in the same sample as well. This rearrangement joins TRBV5-4 to TRBJ2-7; D tentatively fits TRBD1 or TRBD2 (6 bases each). The germline V gene has CDR1 SGHNT and CDR2 YYREEE (reference sequence). The CDR3 is made up of 15 amino acids. Trimming cost V 6 bases and J 0 bases, with 16 bases left between them. The CDR3 DNA sequence: TGTGCCAGCAACCGATGGAGGGGGAGCTCCTACGAGCAGTACTTC. Protein product: CASNRWRGSSYEQYF. The full variable domain, its missing parts supplied by reference TRBV5-4 and TRBJ2-7, is ETGVTQSPTHLIKTRGQQVTLRCSSQSGHNTVSWYQQALGQGPQFIFQYYREEENGRGNFPPRFSGLQFPNYSSELNVNALELDDSALYLCASNRWRGSSYEQYFGPGTRLTVT.

The chain carries TRBV5-5 and TRBJ2-1; 9 bases align to TRBD2. Germline CDR1 reads SGHKS; CDR2 reads YYEKEE (reference sequence). Trimming cost V 4 bases and J 6 bases; bases outside gene matches: 14. This CDR3 spans 17 amino acids. The CDR3 coding sequence is TGTGCCAGCAGCCACGTCGGGGCGGGAGGGAGCCTCAATGAGCAGTTCTTC. Its protein is CASSHVGAGGSLNEQFF.

The chain uses TRBV5-5 and TRBJ1-5; weak D call: TRBD1 (5 bases). Germline V gene sequence: CDR1 SGHKS, CDR2 YYEKEE (reference sequence). Trimming left V 4 bases short and J 2 bases short, with 13 bases between. This CDR3 is built from 15 residues. CDR3 loop: CASSMAPGGNQPQHF. In DNA, the CDR3 is TGTGCCAGCAGCATGGCTCCGGGGGGCAATCAGCCCCAGCATTTT.

The chain joins TRBV9 to TRBJ2-1; D gene uncertain. Between the trimmed V and J ends, which lost 1 base and 1 base, there was a span of 6 bases. CDR3 length: 14 amino acids. In germline, CDR1 is SGDLS, CDR2 YYNGEE. The CDR3 protein is CASSVSDSYNEQFF. The CDR3, as DNA: TGTGCCAGCAGCGTATCAGATTCCTACAATGAGCAGTTCTTC.

This chain joins TRBV6-5 and TRBJ1-6; D not certain. Between the trimmed V and J ends, which lost 6 bases and 9 bases, there was a span of 9 bases. Germline-derived CDR1 and CDR2 are MNHEY and SVGAGI. The CDR3 is made up of 12 amino acids. This CDR3 reads CASRSGGSPLHF. CDR3 nucleotide sequence: TGTGCCAGCAGGTCTGGAGGTTCACCCCTCCACTTT.